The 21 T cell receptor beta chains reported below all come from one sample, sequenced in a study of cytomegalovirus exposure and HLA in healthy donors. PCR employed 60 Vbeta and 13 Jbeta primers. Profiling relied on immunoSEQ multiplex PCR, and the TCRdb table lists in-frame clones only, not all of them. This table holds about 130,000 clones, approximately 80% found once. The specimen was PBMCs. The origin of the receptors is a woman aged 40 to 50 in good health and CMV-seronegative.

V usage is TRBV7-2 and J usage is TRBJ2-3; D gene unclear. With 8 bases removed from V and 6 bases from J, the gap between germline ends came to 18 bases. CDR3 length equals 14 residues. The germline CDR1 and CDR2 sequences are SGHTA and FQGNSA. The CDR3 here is CASSSSPVLDTQYF. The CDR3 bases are TGTGCCAGCTCTTCATCCCCGGTTTTGGATACGCAGTATTTT.

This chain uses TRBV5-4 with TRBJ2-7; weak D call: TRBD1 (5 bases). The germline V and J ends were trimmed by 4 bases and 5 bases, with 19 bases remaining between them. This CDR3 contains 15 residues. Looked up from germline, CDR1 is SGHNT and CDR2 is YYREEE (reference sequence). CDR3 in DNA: TGTGCCAGCAGCCGCATGGGGCAGGGTTCAGACGAGCAGTACTTC. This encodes CASSRMGQGSDEQYF.

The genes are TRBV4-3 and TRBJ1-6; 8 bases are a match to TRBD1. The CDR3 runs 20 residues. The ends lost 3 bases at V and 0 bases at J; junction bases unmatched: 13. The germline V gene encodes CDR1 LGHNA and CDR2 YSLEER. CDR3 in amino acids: CASSHPTGVNDLSYNSPLHF. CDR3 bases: TGCGCCAGCAGCCACCCGACAGGGGTAAACGATCTCTCCTATAATTCACCCCTCCACTTT.

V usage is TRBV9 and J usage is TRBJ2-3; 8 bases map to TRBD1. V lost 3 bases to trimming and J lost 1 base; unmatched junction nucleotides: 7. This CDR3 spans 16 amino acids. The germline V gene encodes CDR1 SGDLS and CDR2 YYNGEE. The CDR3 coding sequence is TGTGCCAGCAGCGGGACAGGGATTCGGGGCACAGATACGCAGTATTTT. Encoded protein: CASSGTGIRGTDTQYF.

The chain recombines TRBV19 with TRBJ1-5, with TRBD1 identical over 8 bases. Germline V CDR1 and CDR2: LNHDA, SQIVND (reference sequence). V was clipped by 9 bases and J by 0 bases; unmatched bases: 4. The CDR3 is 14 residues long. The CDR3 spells CASRQGTSNQPQHF. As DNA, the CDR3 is TGTGCCAGCCGACAGGGGACTAGCAATCAGCCCCAGCATTTT.

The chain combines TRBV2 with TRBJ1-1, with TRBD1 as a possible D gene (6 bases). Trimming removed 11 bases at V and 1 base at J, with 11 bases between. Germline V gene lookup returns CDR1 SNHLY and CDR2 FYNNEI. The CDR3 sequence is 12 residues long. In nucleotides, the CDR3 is TGTGCCGGGGGGGGCAGGAACACTGAAGCTTTCTTT. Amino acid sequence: CAGGGRNTEAFF.

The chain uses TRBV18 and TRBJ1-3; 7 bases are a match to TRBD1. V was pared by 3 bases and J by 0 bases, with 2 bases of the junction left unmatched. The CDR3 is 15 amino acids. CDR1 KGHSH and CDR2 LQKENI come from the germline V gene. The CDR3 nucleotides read TGTGCCAGCTCACCGGGACAGCTCTCTGGAAACACCATATATTTT. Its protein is CASSPGQLSGNTIYF.

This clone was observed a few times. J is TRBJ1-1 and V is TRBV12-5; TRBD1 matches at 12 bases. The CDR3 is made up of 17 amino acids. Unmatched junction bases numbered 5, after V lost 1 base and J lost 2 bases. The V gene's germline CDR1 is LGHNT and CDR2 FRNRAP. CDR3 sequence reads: CASGLGDRGLRNTEAFF. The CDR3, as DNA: TGTGCTAGTGGTTTGGGGGACAGGGGGCTGAGAAACACTGAAGCTTTCTTT.

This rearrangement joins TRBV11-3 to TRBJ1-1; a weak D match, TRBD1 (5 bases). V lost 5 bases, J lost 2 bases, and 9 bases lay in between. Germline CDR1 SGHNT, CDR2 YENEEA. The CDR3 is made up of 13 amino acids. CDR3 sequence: CASSVQGNTEAFF. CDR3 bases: TGTGCCAGCAGCGTTCAGGGTAACACTGAAGCTTTCTTT.

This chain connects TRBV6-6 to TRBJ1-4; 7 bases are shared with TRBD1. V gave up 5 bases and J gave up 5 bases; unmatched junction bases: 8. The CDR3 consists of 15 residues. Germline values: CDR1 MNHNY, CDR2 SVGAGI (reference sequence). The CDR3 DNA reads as TGTGCCAGCAGTCTCCTGACAGGGAGGAATGAAAAACTGTTTTTT. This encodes CASSLLTGRNEKLFF.

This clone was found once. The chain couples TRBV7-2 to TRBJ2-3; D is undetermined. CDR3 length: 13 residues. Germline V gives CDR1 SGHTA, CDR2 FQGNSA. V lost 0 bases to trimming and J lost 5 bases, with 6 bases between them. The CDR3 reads CASSLALLDTQYF. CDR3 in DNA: TGTGCCAGCAGCTTAGCATTACTAGATACGCAGTATTTT.

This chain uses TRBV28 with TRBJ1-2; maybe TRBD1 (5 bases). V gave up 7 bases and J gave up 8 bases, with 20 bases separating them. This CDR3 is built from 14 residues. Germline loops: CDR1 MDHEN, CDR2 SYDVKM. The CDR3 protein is CASTATPAGRGYTF. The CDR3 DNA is TGTGCCAGCACCGCGACCCCAGCAGGGCGAGGCTACACCTTC.

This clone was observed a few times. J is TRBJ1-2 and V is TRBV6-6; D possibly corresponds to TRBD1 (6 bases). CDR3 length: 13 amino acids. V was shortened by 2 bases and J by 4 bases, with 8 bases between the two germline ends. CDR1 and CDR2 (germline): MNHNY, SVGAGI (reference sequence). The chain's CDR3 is CASSYDRLYGYTF. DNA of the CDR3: TGTGCCAGCAGTTACGACAGGCTCTATGGCTACACCTTC.

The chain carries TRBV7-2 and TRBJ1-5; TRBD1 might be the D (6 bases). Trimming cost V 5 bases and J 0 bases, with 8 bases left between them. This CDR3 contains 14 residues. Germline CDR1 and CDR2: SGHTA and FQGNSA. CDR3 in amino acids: CASSRDNSNQPQHF. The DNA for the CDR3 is TGTGCCAGCAGCCGGGACAATAGCAATCAGCCCCAGCATTTT.

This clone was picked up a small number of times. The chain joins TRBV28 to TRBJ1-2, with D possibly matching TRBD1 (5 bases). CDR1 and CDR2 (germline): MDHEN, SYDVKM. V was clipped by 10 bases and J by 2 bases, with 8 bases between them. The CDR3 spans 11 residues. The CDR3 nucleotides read TGTGCCACCCGACAGAACTATGGCTACACCTTC. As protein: CATRQNYGYTF.

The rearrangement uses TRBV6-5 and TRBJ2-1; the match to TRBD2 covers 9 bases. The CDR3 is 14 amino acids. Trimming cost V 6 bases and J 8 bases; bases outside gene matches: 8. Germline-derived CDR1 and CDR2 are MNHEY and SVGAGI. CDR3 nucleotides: TGTGCCAGCAGCGAAAGCGGGAGGAAAGATGAGCAGTTCTTC. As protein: CASSESGRKDEQFF.

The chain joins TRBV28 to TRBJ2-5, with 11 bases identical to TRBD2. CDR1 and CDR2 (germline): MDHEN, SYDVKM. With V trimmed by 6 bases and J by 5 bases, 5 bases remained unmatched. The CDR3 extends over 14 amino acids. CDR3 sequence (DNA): TGTGCCAGCAGCCGACTAGCGGGGATGGAGACCCAGTACTTC. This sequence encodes CASSRLAGMETQYF.

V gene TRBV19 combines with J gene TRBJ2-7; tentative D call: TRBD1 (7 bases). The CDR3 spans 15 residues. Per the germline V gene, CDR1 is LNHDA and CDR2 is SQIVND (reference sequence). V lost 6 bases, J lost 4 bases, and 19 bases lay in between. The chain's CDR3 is CASSREGRGTYEQYF. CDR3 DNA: TGTGCCAGTAGCCGCGAGGGCAGGGGGACTTACGAGCAGTACTTC.

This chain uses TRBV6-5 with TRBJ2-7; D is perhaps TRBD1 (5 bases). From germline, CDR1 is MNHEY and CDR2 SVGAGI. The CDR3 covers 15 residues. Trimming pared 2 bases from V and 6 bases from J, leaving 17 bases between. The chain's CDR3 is CASSYGVTDRSEQYF. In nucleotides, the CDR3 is TGTGCCAGCAGTTACGGTGTGACAGATAGGAGCGAGCAGTACTTC.

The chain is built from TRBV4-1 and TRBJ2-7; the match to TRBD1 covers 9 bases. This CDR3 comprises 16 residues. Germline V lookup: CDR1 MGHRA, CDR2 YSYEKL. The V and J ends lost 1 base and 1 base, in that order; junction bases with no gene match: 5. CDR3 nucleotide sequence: TGCGCCAGCAGCCAAGCCCCGACAGGGGGGTCCTACGAGCAGTACTTC. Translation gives CASSQAPTGGSYEQYF.

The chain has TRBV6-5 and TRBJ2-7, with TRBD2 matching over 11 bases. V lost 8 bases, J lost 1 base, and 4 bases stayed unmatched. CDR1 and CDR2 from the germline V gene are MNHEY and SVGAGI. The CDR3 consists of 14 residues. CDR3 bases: TGTGCCAGCCATGGGACTAGCGGTTCCTACGAGCAGTACTTC. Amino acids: CASHGTSGSYEQYF.